This T cell receptor (beta chain) was documented in a study of T cells in Graves' hyperthyroidism and ophthalmopathy. Investigators excluded patients with uncontrolled infection, other autoimmune disease, pregnancy or lactation. From 10 ml of fresh peripheral blood, PBMCs were isolated. The CDR3 sequence is 15 residues long. The V gene's germline CDR1 is SEHNR and CDR2 FQNEAQ (reference sequence). The ends were cut back, 5 bases at V and 0 bases at J, with 10 bases in the middle. Amplification of TCR beta CDR3 regions was performed using RNA transcripts as template. HTBI primers were used for first-round RT-PCR of the TCR CDR3. TCRdb called the multiplex PCR reads again in MiXCR, with one record for every CDR3 protein. The sample holds a few hundred thousand distinct CDR3 sequences, 15% to 19% seen once. Study-level findings and limits: Most thyroid clonotypes expanded above 0.001 were also detected in blood.

This clonotype was seen a handful of times. Its specificity is unknown. The TCR sequence derives from a woman in her twenties or thirties with Graves' hyperthyroidism. The sample consisted of blood. The J gene is TRBJ2-2, the V gene TRBV7-9; the D gene is possibly TRBD2 (6 bases). CDR3 in DNA: TGTGCCAGCAGCCAGAGGGAGGCGAACACCGGGGAGCTGTTTTTT. It translates to CASSQREANTGELFF.